These 9 T cell receptor beta chains were sequenced from one sample in a study of PD-1 blockade in classical Hodgkin lymphoma. With no exception, relapse followed autologous stem cell transplantation in all patients, and brentuximab vedotin exposure varied. Generated by immunoSEQ multiplex PCR, the TCRdb table keeps only in-frame clones and is missing some. This table holds roughly 81,000 clones, around 90% found once. The material was peripheral blood mononuclear cells (PBMCs), obtained before the second cycle of nivolumab. These receptors all come from a human donor with classical Hodgkin lymphoma.

The rearrangement joins TRBV5-1 to TRBJ2-7, with D tentatively TRBD2 (5 bases). Per the germline V gene, CDR1 is SGHRS and CDR2 is YFSETQ. V was clipped by 4 bases and J by 0 bases, with 11 bases between them. The length of the CDR3 is 14 residues. The CDR3 sequence is CASSEGLGSYEQYF. The CDR3 nucleotides are TGCGCCAGCAGCGAAGGACTGGGCTCCTACGAGCAGTACTTC.

This rearrangement joins TRBV28 to TRBJ2-5; D is ambiguous. The CDR3 contains 12 residues. V was shortened by 3 bases and J by 5 bases, with 7 bases between the two germline ends. Germline V gene lookup returns CDR1 MDHEN and CDR2 SYDVKM. CDR3 DNA sequence: TGTGCCAGCAGTTTGGGCGAGGAGACCCAGTACTTC. Translated, it gives CASSLGEETQYF.

The rearrangement uses TRBV14 and TRBJ2-5; D unclear. Trimming cost V 1 base and J 6 bases, with 3 bases left between them. The CDR3 consists of 11 residues. CDR1 and CDR2 (germline): SGHDN, FVKESK. CDR3 sequence reads: CASSQAKTQYF. DNA of the CDR3: TGTGCCAGCAGCCAAGCGAAGACCCAGTACTTC. Full variable domain (rest looked up from reference TRBV14 and TRBJ2-5): EAGVTQFPSHSVIEKGQTVTLRCDPISGHDNLYWYRRVMGKEIKFLLHFVKESKQDESGMPNNRFLAERTGGTYSTLKVQPAELEDSGVYFCASSQAKTQYFGPGTRLLVL.

The CDR3 spells CASSSPRDRSYEQYF. CDR3 nucleotide sequence: TGTGCCAGCAGCTCCCCCAGGGATCGATCCTACGAGCAGTACTTC. The chain links TRBV7-9 to TRBJ2-7; tentatively, D is TRBD1 (5 bases). The V and J ends lost 4 bases and 1 base respectively, with 14 bases between them. The length of the CDR3 is 15 residues. Looked up from germline, CDR1 is SEHNR and CDR2 is FQNEAQ (reference sequence).

The chain is built from TRBV30 and TRBJ1-1; TRBD1 might be the D (5 bases). The CDR3 is 13 residues long. From germline, CDR1 is GTSNPN and CDR2 SVGIG (reference sequence). V lost 2 bases to trimming and J lost 1 base, with 8 bases between them. CDR3 loop: CAWSPGWNTEAFF. Written as DNA, the CDR3 is TGTGCCTGGAGTCCAGGGTGGAACACTGAAGCTTTCTTT.

V and J are TRBV7-2 and TRBJ2-7, with D perhaps TRBD1 (5 bases). The V gene lost 5 bases and the J gene lost 3 bases, with 11 bases spanning the gap. This CDR3 is built from 13 residues. CDR1 is SGHTA and CDR2 is FQGNSA in the germline V gene. CDR3 region: CASSARQLYEQYF. CDR3 in DNA: TGTGCCAGCAGCGCCCGACAGCTCTACGAGCAGTACTTC. The full variable domain, rest sourced from reference TRBV7-2 and TRBJ2-7, is GAGVSQSPSNKVTEKGKDVELRCDPISGHTALYWYRQSLGQGLEFLIYFQGNSAPDKSGLPSDRFSAERTGGSVSTLTIQRTQQEDSAVYLCASSARQLYEQYFGPGTRLTVT.

The chain is built from TRBV6-1 and TRBJ2-2; 10 bases are shared with TRBD2. V dropped 6 bases and J dropped 1; count of bases not matched to a gene: 2. Germline-derived CDR1 and CDR2 are MNHNS and SASEGT. The CDR3 is 15 residues long. The DNA of the CDR3 is TGTGCCAGCAGGCCTAGCGGGAGGAACACCGGGGAGCTGTTTTTT. Translating gives CASRPSGRNTGELFF.

The count of this clone is one. This sequence joins TRBV7-9 and TRBJ1-2; TRBD1 matches at 10 bases. The CDR3 totals 13 residues. V trimming: 7 bases; J trimming: 5 bases; junction bases outside the gene matches: 4. Germline CDR1 and CDR2: SEHNR and FQNEAQ (reference sequence). CDR3 nucleotides: TGTGCCAGCACGGGGGACAGGGGTTATGGCTACACCTTC. The encoded protein is CASTGDRGYGYTF.

This clone was seen a handful of times. The chain employs TRBV6-5 and TRBJ1-2; D uncertain. Germline V lookup: CDR1 MNHEY, CDR2 SVGAGI. The V end was cut by 0 bases, the J end by 4 bases, with 15 bases between. The CDR3 extends over 16 amino acids. CDR3 sequence (DNA): TGTGCCAGCAGTTACTCATTCGGGTCGGGAACCTATGGCTACACCTTC. Protein: CASSYSFGSGTYGYTF.